The T cell receptor (beta chain) under discussion was sequenced for a study of blood T cell repertoires in COVID-19 (TCRdb year 2020). Looking at the study overall: Collaborator samples came from the United States, Italy and Spain and covered acute and convalescent phases of COVID-19. The prospective study material was composed of cDNA or gDNA derived from T cells, B-cell-depleted T cells, or PBMCs. Where HLA class I and class II types were available, the types were taken from metadata supplied by the sample provider, not from assay-based typing. A de-identified subject ID, COVID-19 status, age in years and sex were almost always included in the sample metadata. Samples were obtained from the ongoing ImmuneRACE study (first 160 participants) and from about 1,300 subjects provided by 6 global collaborators. The repertoires were released in a freely available public database intended as a resource for research on the immune response to SARS-CoV-2. The dataset comprised deeply sampled blood TCRbeta repertoires from subjects exposed to, actively infected with, or recovered from COVID-19.

General findings and caveats noted by the study authors: The quantity of clinical and demographic metadata differed by source and by participant and was supplied without curation.

The immunoSEQ Assay, a bias-controlled multiplex PCR, was used to amplify TCRbeta CDR3 regions from genomic DNA. For the original study's pipeline: Within the assay, amplification of reference gene primers was used to estimate how many nucleated cells each sample contained. To quantify the absolute abundance of each unique TCRbeta CDR3 rearrangement, sequence reads were collapsed and filtered. For each sample, productive Simpson clonality was calculated by taking the square root of Simpson's diversity index across productive rearrangements. TCRdb obtained this table from immuneACCESS and retained in-frame rearrangements with V and J assigned. These tables miss some clones; where compared with another copy, unresolved V genes account for less than half of the shortfall, and the remainder is unexplained. From that table come the V and J calls and clone size; the DNA was used to work out D and trimming. The sample records 210,000 or so clones, around 81% of which are singletons. The ten largest clones represent 6.5% to 9% of the sample.

In the prospective study, participants were about 18 to 90 years old, resided in about two dozen geographic areas of the United States, and were enrolled through a virtual design. Cohort assignment in the prospective study relied on participant-reported clinical history from a screening survey and a study questionnaire. Each participant in the prospective study had whole blood, serum and a nasopharyngeal or oropharyngeal swab collected by mobile phlebotomists. Over a roughly 2-month period, participants in the prospective study had the option of providing additional blood draws and questionnaires. Prospective study blood samples were shipped either frozen or at room temperature before DNA extraction. In the case of this clone: Its antigen remains undetermined. The input lacks base qualities; no much larger clone sits a single base away.

Material for sequencing was PBMCs or T cells enriched from blood (not recorded which). The sequence came from a middle-aged woman with acute COVID-19.

The DNA sequence is as follows: TGTGCCAGCAGTCAGGACAGGGGGCTGAGCACTGAAGCTTTCTTT. The resulting protein is CASSQDRGLSTEAFF. This chain is built from TRBV2 and TRBJ1-1, and 11 bases in between align with TRBD1. The CDR3 goes from the cysteine to the phenylalanine over 15 residues. Only the CDR3 DNA is retained, 45 bases long and in frame from the first base. V is pruned by 5 bases and J by 4 bases, leaving 6 bases of the junction without a gene match. Per the germline V gene, SNHLY is the CDR1 and FYNNEI is the CDR2.